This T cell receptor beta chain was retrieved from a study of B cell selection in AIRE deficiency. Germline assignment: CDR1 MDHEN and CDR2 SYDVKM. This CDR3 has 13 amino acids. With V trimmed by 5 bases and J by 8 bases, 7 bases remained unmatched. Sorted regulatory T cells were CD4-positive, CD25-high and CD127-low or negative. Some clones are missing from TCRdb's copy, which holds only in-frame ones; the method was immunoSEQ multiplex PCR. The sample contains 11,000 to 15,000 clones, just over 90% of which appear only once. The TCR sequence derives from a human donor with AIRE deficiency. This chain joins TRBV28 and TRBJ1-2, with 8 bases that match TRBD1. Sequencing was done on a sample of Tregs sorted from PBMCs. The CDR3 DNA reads TGTGCCAGCAGTAAGGACAGGGTGGGGGGCTACACCTTC. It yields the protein CASSKDRVGGYTF.